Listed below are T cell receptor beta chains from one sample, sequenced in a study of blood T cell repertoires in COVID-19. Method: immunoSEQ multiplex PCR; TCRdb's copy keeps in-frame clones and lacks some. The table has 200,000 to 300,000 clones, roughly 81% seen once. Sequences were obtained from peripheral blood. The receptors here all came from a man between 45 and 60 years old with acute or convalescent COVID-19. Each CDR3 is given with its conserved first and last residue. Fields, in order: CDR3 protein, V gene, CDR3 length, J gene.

CDR3: CASSPGGRYGYTF
V: TRBV6-4
length: 13
J: TRBJ1-2

CDR3: CAIGAYSGGASYEQYF
V: TRBV11-2
length: 16
J: TRBJ2-7

CDR3: CATSGQGLWAGELFF
V: TRBV24-1
length: 15
J: TRBJ2-2

CDR3: CASSFRNTEAFF
V: TRBV5-1
length: 12
J: TRBJ1-1

CDR3: CASSVLSYTEAFF
V: TRBV9
length: 13
J: TRBJ1-1

CDR3: CASSLGAFNIQYF
V: TRBV7-3
length: 13
J: TRBJ2-4

CDR3: CASSRPDSNYGYTF
V: TRBV6-5
length: 14
J: TRBJ1-2

CDR3: CASSYSGGSGTNEQFF
V: TRBV6-5
length: 16
J: TRBJ2-1

CDR3: CASSLGTGTDTQYF
V: TRBV7-8
length: 14
J: TRBJ2-3

CDR3: CASDRGSETQYF
V: TRBV28
length: 12
J: TRBJ2-5

CDR3: CASTPWGENTEAFF
V: TRBV28
length: 14
J: TRBJ1-1

CDR3: CASSLQDSTYTDTQYF
V: TRBV5-1
length: 16
J: TRBJ2-3

CDR3: CASIGGLLNTEAFF
V: TRBV28
length: 14
J: TRBJ1-1

CDR3: CASSLWGRAFF
V: TRBV5-8
length: 11
J: TRBJ1-1

CDR3: CASSLKTGGFGYTF
V: TRBV28
length: 14
J: TRBJ1-2

CDR3: CASSPYYGTGNTIYF
V: TRBV27
length: 15
J: TRBJ1-3

CDR3: CASSVGLAEITSTDTQYF
V: TRBV9
length: 18
J: TRBJ2-3

CDR3: CASSFTGAGGTDTQYF
V: TRBV28
length: 16
J: TRBJ2-3

CDR3: CASSQLGGAYNEQFF
V: TRBV6-5
length: 15
J: TRBJ2-1

CDR3: CATGTLNSPLHF
V: TRBV15
length: 12
J: TRBJ1-6

CDR3: CASSNPRGNTEAFF
V: TRBV19
length: 14
J: TRBJ1-1

CDR3: CASSLKGGTSGSPLHF
V: TRBV7-3
length: 16
J: TRBJ1-6

CDR3: CASRPGTGTYEQYF
V: TRBV6-5
length: 14
J: TRBJ2-7

CDR3: CASSPTLYRGRTNEKLFF
V: TRBV18
length: 18
J: TRBJ1-4